This T cell receptor beta chain was sequenced in a study of tissue-resident memory T cells in lung cancer (dated by TCRdb to between 2018 and 2021). Background for the entire study: Paired tumor TRM and tumor non-TRM populations from about 10 lung cancer patients were compared by TCR beta-chain sequencing. What the study reported, not specific to this receptor: An average of around 20% of sequenced TRM cells per patient was accounted for by the most expanded clonotype, suggesting expansion of a single tumor antigen-specific clone. Expanded clonotypes were found to constitute 65% to 85% of tumor TRM repertoires on average, compared with about 57% of tumor non-TRM repertoires. Compared with tumor non-TRM cells, tumor TRM cells had a significantly more restricted TCR repertoire, reflected in lower Shannon-Wiener and inverse Simpson diversity.

V is reduced by 4 bases and J by 6 bases, leaving a spacing of 7 bases between them. Its CDR3 holds 12 amino acids, cysteine through phenylalanine. The retained sequence is limited to the CDR3, 36 bases, with the frame set at the first base. The germline V gene (reference sequence) provides CDR1 SEHNR and CDR2 FQNEAQ. Data came from an Illumina MiSeq. TCR sequencing libraries incorporated unique molecular identifiers and were indexed with TruSeq single indexes. Turning to the authors' computational methods: With default settings for both tools, TCR reads were mapped and error-corrected using MIGEC v1.2.7 and then analyzed using VDJtools v1.1.7. Shannon-Wiener and inverse Simpson indices, computed in VDJtools, were used to quantify repertoire diversity. A frequency threshold of at least three was used to define expanded TCRbeta clonotypes. Across the roughly eleven patients, Wilcoxon rank-sum tests were used for the statistical comparisons of TCR diversity between tumor TRM and non-TRM populations. TCRdb's own reprocessing of the public reads used fastp at Q25 and MiXCR and kept productive beta chains. Rows matching on CDR3 protein sequence are summarized as one entry with the most common DNA and genes. Here the V and J calls rest on TCRdb's processing, not on the authors' analysis. Present in this sample are hundreds of distinct CDR3 sequences, more than 20% of which were seen just once. The ten largest make up around two fifths of the sample.

Using a BD FACSAria-II, CD8+ T cells were sorted according to CD103 expression straight into ice-cold TRIzol LS reagent. Lung tumor tissue was collected fresh at the time of surgical resection. Fresh cells were Fc receptor-blocked, then stained for CD45, CD4, CD3, CD8A and CD103, with DAPI used for live/dead discrimination. A miRNeasy kit was used to purify total RNA from the sorted CD103+ and CD103- CD8+ T cells. Tumor-infiltrating CD8+ cytotoxic T cells were sorted by CD103 expression to separate tissue-resident memory (TRM) cells from non-TRM cells. The donors had treatment-naive lung cancer. Patients with respiratory malignancies who were newly diagnosed and untreated were recruited prospectively after referral. In its sample, this clonotype comes out as large (0.1 to 1%). There is no known antigen for this receptor. No much larger clonotype is one base removed from it; base qualities were not supplied.

The sequenced sample was CD103+ CD8+ T cells from lung tumor tissue. The intended sense of this specimen's cell subset or site label: tissue-resident memory (TRM) CD8+ CTLs. The receptor comes from a human donor with treatment-naive lung cancer (subtype not recorded). The chain joins TRBV7-9 to TRBJ1-5; a weak D assignment points to TRBD1 (6 bases agree). The CDR3 sequence is CASSWGAQPQHF. The nucleotide sequence is TGTGCCAGCAGCTGGGGGGCTCAGCCCCAGCATTTT.